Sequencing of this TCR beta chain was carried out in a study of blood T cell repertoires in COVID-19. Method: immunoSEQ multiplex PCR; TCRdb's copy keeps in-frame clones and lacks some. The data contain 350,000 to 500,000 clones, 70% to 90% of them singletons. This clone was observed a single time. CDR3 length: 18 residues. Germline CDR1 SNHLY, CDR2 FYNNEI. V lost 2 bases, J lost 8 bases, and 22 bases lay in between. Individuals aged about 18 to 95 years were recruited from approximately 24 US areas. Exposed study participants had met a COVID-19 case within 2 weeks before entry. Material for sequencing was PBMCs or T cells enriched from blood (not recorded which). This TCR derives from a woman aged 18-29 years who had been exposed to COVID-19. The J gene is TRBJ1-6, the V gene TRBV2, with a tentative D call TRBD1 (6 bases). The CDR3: CASSEWGQGIRDDSPLHF. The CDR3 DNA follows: TGTGCCAGCAGTGAATGGGGGCAGGGAATTCGAGATGATTCACCCCTCCACTTT.